This TCR beta chain is from a study of T cell repertoires in cytomegalovirus infection (dated by TCRdb to about 2019). Study-wide context: Recently identified HLA-C-restricted CMV epitopes, whose presentation resists viral immunomodulation, were targeted by peptide stimulations together with well-studied HLA-B-restricted epitopes. The HLA type of each donor mattered for the analysis, because public TCR beta signatures pointed to carriage of CMV infection along with the matching HLA type.

This sample was sequenced with an Illumina HiSeq 1500. The raw public data were reprocessed by TCRdb itself: fastp quality trimming at Q25, MiXCR clonotype calling, in-frame beta chains only. Each entry is one CDR3 protein sequence, shown with its most common DNA and genes. Present in this sample are 160,000 or so distinct CDR3 sequences, roughly 21% of which were seen just once. The ten largest clones capture roughly 25% of the sample. Comment on this clonotype: Its antigen remains undetermined. Base qualities are not provided; no much larger clone lies one nucleotide away.

Points the paper makes about the study in general: Cumulative frequency of public TCR beta family members discriminated carriers of CMV infection plus the relevant HLA type in this cohort and an independent 352-donor cohort. The ex vivo response was dominated by HLA-C-restricted CMV-specific TCR beta clonotypes, and the single most frequent clonotype in two of eight donors was supplied by these HLA-C-restricted clonotypes.

In light of the paper, this sample's treatment or condition label describes: in vitro stimulation with specific CMV peptide epitopes to enrich CMV-specific T cells. Deletion took 5 bases off V and 0 bases off J, with a span of 17 bases between the germline ends. The CDR3 has 16 amino acids, counting the end cysteine and phenylalanine. The only DNA kept is the CDR3, 48 bases in frame from the first base. The germline V gene yields SGHTA for CDR1 and FQGNSA for CDR2. This TCR was recovered from a human donor in good health (CMV status not recorded). Some clones in this sample may be carry-over from other donors' samples. The starting material was CD8+ T cells from cultured PBMCs, obtained from culture after CMV antigen stimulation. The V and J segments used are TRBV7-2 and TRBJ2-7; no D gene call is confident. For the CDR3, the sequence is CASSLIAQLFSYEQYF. In nucleotides, the sequence is TGTGCCAGCAGCCTCATTGCACAGCTCTTCTCCTACGAGCAGTACTTC.